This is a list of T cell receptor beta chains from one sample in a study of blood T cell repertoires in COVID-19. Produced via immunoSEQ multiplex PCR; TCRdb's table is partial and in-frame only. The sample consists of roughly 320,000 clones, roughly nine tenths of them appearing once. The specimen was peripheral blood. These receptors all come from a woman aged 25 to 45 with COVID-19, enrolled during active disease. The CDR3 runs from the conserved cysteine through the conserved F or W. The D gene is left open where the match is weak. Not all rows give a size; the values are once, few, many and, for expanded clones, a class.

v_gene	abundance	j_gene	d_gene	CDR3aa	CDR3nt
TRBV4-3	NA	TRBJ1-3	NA	CASSQDAYLSGNTIYF	TGCGCCAGCAGCCAAGACGCCTACCTCTCTGGAAACACCATATATTTT
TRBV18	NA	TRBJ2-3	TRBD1	CASGTGGDTQYF	TGTGCCAGCGGCACAGGGGGAGATACGCAGTATTTT
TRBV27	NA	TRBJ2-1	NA	CASTPVLSSYNEQFF	TGTGCCAGCACCCCGGTCCTAAGCTCCTACAATGAGCAGTTCTTC
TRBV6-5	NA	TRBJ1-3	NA	CASSYRRARGNTIYF	TGTGCCAGCAGTTACCGGAGGGCGCGCGGAAACACCATATATTTT
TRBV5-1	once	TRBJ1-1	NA	CASSLAASREAFF	TGCGCCAGCAGCTTGGCAGCTTCGAGGGAAGCTTTCTTT
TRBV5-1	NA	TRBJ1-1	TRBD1	CASSPRTGGDTEAFF	TGCGCCAGCAGCCCGAGGACAGGGGGGGACACTGAAGCTTTCTTT
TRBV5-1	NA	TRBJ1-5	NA	CASSQGGGVNQPQHF	TGCGCCAGCAGCCAGGGAGGAGGGGTGAATCAGCCCCAGCATTTT
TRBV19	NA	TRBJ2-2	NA	CASSTPQRLPNTGELFF	TGTGCCAGTAGTACGCCTCAGAGGTTGCCGAACACCGGGGAGCTGTTTTTT
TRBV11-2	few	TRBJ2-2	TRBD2	CASSGGASGFFTGELFF	TGTGCCAGCAGCGGGGGGGCTAGCGGGTTTTTCACCGGGGAGCTGTTTTTT
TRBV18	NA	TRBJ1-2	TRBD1	CASSPGGQGNYGYTF	TGTGCCAGCTCACCAGGAGGACAGGGGAACTATGGCTACACCTTC
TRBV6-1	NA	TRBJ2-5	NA	CASSEGERSTQYF	TGTGCCAGCAGTGAAGGTGAGAGGTCAACCCAGTACTTC
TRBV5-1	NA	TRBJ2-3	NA	CASSLQGTDTQYF	TGCGCCAGCAGCTTGCAGGGAACAGATACGCAGTATTTT
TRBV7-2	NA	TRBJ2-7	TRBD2	CASSLTSGEQYEQYF	TGTGCCAGCAGCCTCACTAGCGGGGAACAGTACGAGCAGTACTTC
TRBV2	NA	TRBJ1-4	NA	CASSSDSEKLFF	TGTGCCAGCAGTTCGGACTCGGAAAAACTGTTTTTT
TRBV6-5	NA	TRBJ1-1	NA	CASRDRRPLAEAFF	TGTGCCAGCAGGGATAGGCGGCCCTTGGCTGAAGCTTTCTTT
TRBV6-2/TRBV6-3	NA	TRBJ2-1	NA	CASSYGPRTASSYNEQFF	TGTGCCAGCAGTTATGGGCCCCGGACAGCAAGCTCCTACAATGAGCAGTTCTTC
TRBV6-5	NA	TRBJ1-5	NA	CASSSNRQSDQPQHF	TGTGCCAGCAGTTCTAACAGGCAAAGCGATCAGCCCCAGCATTTT
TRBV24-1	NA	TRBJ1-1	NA	CATSDLTARNIVNTEAFF	TGTGCCACCAGTGATTTAACGGCTAGGAACATTGTGAACACTGAAGCTTTCTTT
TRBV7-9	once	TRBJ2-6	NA	CASSEDIPRTSGANVLTF	TGTGCCAGCAGCGAGGACATCCCGCGGACCTCCGGGGCCAACGTCCTGACTTTC
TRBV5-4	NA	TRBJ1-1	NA	CASSVDRLEAFF	TGTGCCAGCAGCGTTGACAGGCTTGAAGCTTTCTTT
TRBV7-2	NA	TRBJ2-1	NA	CASSFDRSYNEQFF	TGTGCCAGCAGCTTTGACAGGTCGTACAATGAGCAGTTCTTC
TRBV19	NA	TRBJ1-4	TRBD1	CASSAGGASNEKLFF	TGTGCCAGTAGTGCAGGGGGCGCATCTAATGAAAAACTGTTTTTT
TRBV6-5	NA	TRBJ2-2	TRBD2	CASRVTGGPTGELFF	TGTGCCAGCAGGGTCACGGGGGGGCCCACCGGGGAGCTGTTTTTT
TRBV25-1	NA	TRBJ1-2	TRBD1	CASSLEGRGLRGYTF	TGTGCCAGCAGTCTCGAGGGCAGGGGGCTTCGGGGCTACACCTTC
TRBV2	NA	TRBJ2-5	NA	CASSEAPGVGETQYF	TGTGCCAGCAGTGAAGCCCCAGGGGTCGGGGAGACCCAGTACTTC
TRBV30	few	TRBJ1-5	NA	CAWSGTGPRPQHF	TGTGCCTGGAGTGGCACAGGGCCCCGGCCCCAGCATTTT
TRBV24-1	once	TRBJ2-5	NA	CATSDPRQFQETQYF	TGTGCCACCAGTGATCCACGACAGTTCCAAGAGACCCAGTACTTC
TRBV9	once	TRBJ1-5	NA	CASSVDGSPGWPQHF	TGTGCCAGCAGCGTAGATGGCAGCCCGGGATGGCCCCAGCATTTT
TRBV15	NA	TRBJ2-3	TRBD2	CATSRLISGGPRDTQYF	TGTGCCACCAGCAGACTTATTAGCGGGGGCCCTCGGGATACGCAGTATTTT
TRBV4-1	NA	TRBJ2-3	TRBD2	CASSPAGGPQSQYF	TGCGCCAGCAGCCCAGCGGGGGGGCCTCAATCCCAGTATTTT
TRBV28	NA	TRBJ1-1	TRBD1	CAQGGNTEAFF	TGTGCCCAAGGGGGCAACACTGAAGCTTTCTTT
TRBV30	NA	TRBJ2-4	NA	CAWDDGMENIQYF	TGTGCCTGGGACGACGGGATGGAAAACATTCAGTACTTC
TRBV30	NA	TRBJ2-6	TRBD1	CAWSPGTVLSGANVLTF	TGTGCCTGGAGTCCGGGGACAGTCCTTTCTGGGGCCAACGTCCTGACTTTC
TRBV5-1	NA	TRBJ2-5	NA	CASSPGETQYF	TGCGCCAGCAGCCCCGGGGAGACCCAGTACTTC
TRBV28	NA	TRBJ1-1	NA	CASSHRGWNTEAFF	TGTGCCAGCAGTCACCGAGGGTGGAACACTGAAGCTTTCTTT
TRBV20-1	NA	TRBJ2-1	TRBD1	CSAVRTGQLF	TGCAGTGCTGTGAGGACAGGCCAACTCTTC
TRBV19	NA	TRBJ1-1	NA	CASSIAGYTEAFF	TGTGCCAGTAGTATTGCGGGGTACACTGAAGCTTTCTTT
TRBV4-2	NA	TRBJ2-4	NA	CASSQDLGGFTNKNIQYF	TGTGCCAGCAGCCAAGATCTAGGGGGATTTACAAACAAAAACATTCAGTACTTC
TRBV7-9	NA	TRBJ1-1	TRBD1	CASSSGGWTEAFF	TGTGCCAGCAGCTCAGGGGGATGGACTGAAGCTTTCTTT
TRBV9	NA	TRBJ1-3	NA	CASSVVAGSGNTIYF	TGTGCCAGCAGCGTAGTGGCGGGGTCCGGAAACACCATATATTTT
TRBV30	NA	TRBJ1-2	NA	CAWSSDSPYGYTF	TGTGCCTGGAGTTCCGACAGTCCCTATGGCTACACCTTC
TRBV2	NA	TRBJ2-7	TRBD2	CASMGLGGYEQYF	TGTGCCAGCATGGGACTAGGCGGGTACGAGCAGTACTTC
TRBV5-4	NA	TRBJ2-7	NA	CASSLGQNYEQYF	TGTGCCAGCAGCTTGGGACAGAACTACGAGCAGTACTTC